Presented here are 32 T cell receptor beta chains from one specimen sequenced in a study of response to subunit inactivated influenza vaccine. TCRdb used MiXCR to reprocess the RT-PCR reads, holding one entry per CDR3 protein. The sample lists approximately 570,000 distinct CDR3 sequences, about 8% occurring once. Sequences were derived from PBMCs from blood, sampled 23 months after vaccination. The receptors stem from a man between 45 and 75 years old who received an inactivated influenza vaccine.

The V gene is TRBV10-3, the J gene TRBJ2-1; D is uncertain. The germline gives CDR1 ENHRY, CDR2 SYGVKD. The V gene lost 5 bases and the J gene lost 7 bases, with 6 bases spanning the gap. This CDR3 region has 11 residues. The CDR3 nucleotides are TGTGCCATCAGTCCGGAGAATGAGCAGTTCTTC. Translation gives CAISPENEQFF.

The genes are TRBV7-2 and TRBJ2-1; TRBD2 aligns across 12 bases. Germline V lookup: CDR1 SGHTA, CDR2 FQGNSA. The junction had 3 bases not matched to a gene; V was cut back by 3 bases and J by 3 bases. The CDR3 sequence is 16 residues long. The CDR3 DNA is TGTGCCAGCAGCTTCTCTAGCGGGGGGGGCTACAATGAGCAGTTCTTC. It specifies CASSFSSGGGYNEQFF.

V is TRBV10-3 and J is TRBJ2-5; D tentatively fits TRBD1 or TRBD2 (6 bases each). This CDR3 is 18 amino acids long. Germline V gene sequence: CDR1 ENHRY, CDR2 SYGVKD. Trimming took off 2 bases at V and 5 bases at J, with 24 bases between the two ends. The CDR3 coding sequence is TGTGCCATCAGTGAGGACAGCCCTGGGACTGGGGGCCGGGAGACCCAGTACTTC. Protein product: CAISEDSPGTGGRETQYF.

At least ten counts were recorded for this clonotype. V gene TRBV20-1 combines with J gene TRBJ1-5; D gene unclear. From germline, CDR1 is DFQATT and CDR2 SNEGSKA (reference sequence). V was shortened by 6 bases and J by 1 base, with 13 bases between the two germline ends. This CDR3 has 14 residues. The CDR3 sequence: CSADSRGSNQPQHF. CDR3 nucleotides: TGCAGTGCGGATTCAAGAGGGAGCAATCAGCCCCAGCATTTT.

This clonotype has a handful of counts. The V call is TRBV10-3, the J call TRBJ2-1, with 12 bases lining up with TRBD1. After removal of 4 bases from V and 7 bases from J, the junction contained 8 bases not matched to a gene. This CDR3 is 16 amino acids long. Germline V CDR1 and CDR2: ENHRY, SYGVKD. The CDR3 loop reads CAISARDRGPDNEQFF. CDR3 nucleotide sequence: TGTGCCATCAGTGCAAGGGACAGGGGGCCTGATAATGAGCAGTTCTTC.

V and J are TRBV6-5 and TRBJ2-1; 12 positions agree with TRBD1. Germline trimming cut 0 bases from V and 6 bases from J; bases unmatched to any gene: 3. There are 16 residues in the CDR3. Germline V gene data show CDR1 as MNHEY and CDR2 as SVGAGI. The CDR3 protein is CASSYSGDRGLNEQFF. In DNA form, the CDR3 reads TGTGCCAGCAGTTACTCTGGGGACAGGGGGCTCAATGAGCAGTTCTTC.

The V gene is TRBV20-1, the J gene TRBJ1-5; D is possibly TRBD1 (6 bases). Germline V gene lookup returns CDR1 DFQATT and CDR2 SNEGSKA (reference sequence). The CDR3 sequence is 17 residues long. V dropped 4 bases and J dropped 7 bases, with 26 bases sitting between them. CDR3 nucleotide sequence: TGCAGTGCTACTACGGGTCCAGCACAGGGTCGGGGCCAGCCCCAGCATTTT. Encoded protein: CSATTGPAQGRGQPQHF.

The genes are TRBV7-2 and TRBJ1-1; TRBD1 might be the D (6 bases). The V gene's germline CDR1 is SGHTA and CDR2 FQGNSA. Trimming removed 1 base from V and 5 bases from J, with 14 bases in between. The CDR3 loop spans 15 amino acids. The CDR3 loop is CASSLEAGVLTEAFF. CDR3 sequence (DNA): TGTGCCAGCAGCTTAGAAGCAGGGGTTTTGACTGAAGCTTTCTTT.

The V call is TRBV20-1, the J call TRBJ2-1; the D is unclear. Germline-derived CDR1 and CDR2 are DFQATT and SNEGSKA (reference sequence). Trimming cost V 0 bases and J 5 bases, with 20 bases left between them. The CDR3 is 17 amino acids. CDR3 nucleotide sequence: TGCAGTGCTAGAGACGGTTCGAAAATAGCCACAGACAATGAGCAGTTCTTC. Protein product: CSARDGSKIATDNEQFF.

This clonotype has at least ten counts. V gene TRBV20-1 combines with J gene TRBJ1-1; TRBD1 might be the D (5 bases). V was cut by 1 base and J by 5 bases, with 14 bases left in between. Germline assignment: CDR1 DFQATT and CDR2 SNEGSKA (reference sequence). The CDR3 extends over 14 amino acids. The CDR3 DNA follows: TGCAGTGCTAGAGGGGACCGGGGAGGGACTGAAGCTTTCTTT. Amino acid sequence: CSARGDRGGTEAFF.

This clonotype was picked up a small number of times. V and J are TRBV5-5 and TRBJ2-3; D remains ambiguous. The CDR3 runs to 15 residues. Looked up from germline, CDR1 is SGHKS and CDR2 is YYEKEE (reference sequence). The germline V and J ends were trimmed by 3 bases and 8 bases, with 19 bases remaining between them. This CDR3 is CASSSYPGQKVTQYF. CDR3 in DNA: TGTGCCAGCAGCTCCTATCCGGGCCAGAAAGTTACGCAGTATTTT.

At least ten counts were recorded for this clonotype. The genes are TRBV13 and TRBJ2-2, with D perhaps matching TRBD2 (6 bases). The ends were cut back, 4 bases at V and 2 bases at J, with 14 bases in the middle. This CDR3 has 16 amino acids. Germline CDR1 reads PRHDT; CDR2 reads FYEKMQ (reference sequence). CDR3 DNA sequence: TGTGCCAGCAGCTCGGTGGTAGCGGAAAACACCGGGGAGCTGTTTTTT. Translating it yields CASSSVVAENTGELFF.

This clonotype was counted between two and nine times. This rearrangement joins TRBV3-1 to TRBJ1-1; D not resolved. CDR1 and CDR2 from the germline V gene are LGHDT and YNNKEL (reference sequence). This CDR3 contains 14 residues. V was trimmed by 0 bases and J by 7 bases, leaving 12 bases between them. The CDR3 loop reads CASSQDLNRVEAFF. CDR3 DNA sequence: TGTGCCAGCAGCCAAGACCTCAATAGGGTTGAAGCTTTCTTT. Complete variable domain (other parts from reference TRBV3-1 and TRBJ1-1): DTAVSQTPKYLVTQMGNDKSIKCEQNLGHDTMYWYKQDSKKFLKIMFSYNNKELIINETVPNRFSPKSPDKAHLNLHINSLELGDSAVYFCASSQDLNRVEAFFGQGTRLTVV.

In this sample, this clonotype turned up many times. V gene TRBV18 combines with J gene TRBJ2-3, with TRBD2 matching over 13 bases. CDR3 length equals 17 residues. Germline CDR1 KGHSH, CDR2 LQKENI. Trimming took 3 bases from V and 2 from J; bases not matched to a gene: 5. The CDR3 nucleotides are TGTGCCAGCTCACCCGGACTAGCGGGAGTCATCACAGATACGCAGTATTTT. Protein product: CASSPGLAGVITDTQYF.

This clonotype was recorded a few times. The chain couples TRBV6-5 to TRBJ1-1; D remains unclear. This CDR3 is 15 amino acids long. V was clipped by 2 bases and J by 1 base, with 11 bases between them. Per the germline V gene, CDR1 is MNHEY and CDR2 is SVGAGI. CDR3 bases: TGTGCCAGCAGTTACGGATTGGTATCGAACACTGAAGCTTTCTTT. Its protein product is CASSYGLVSNTEAFF.

This chain joins TRBV20-1 and TRBJ2-7, with D perhaps TRBD1 (5 bases). This CDR3 comprises 15 residues. Trimming cost V 2 bases and J 3 bases, with 17 bases left between them. Germline CDR1 and CDR2: DFQATT and SNEGSKA (reference sequence). For the CDR3, the DNA is TGCAGTGCTAGACGAAAACTTGACAGTAACTACGAGCAGTACTTC. This sequence encodes CSARRKLDSNYEQYF.

This clonotype was recorded many times. V gene TRBV5-4 combines with J gene TRBJ2-1, with 7 bases lining up with TRBD2. Losses at the gene ends were 4 bases for V and 2 bases for J; bases not matched to a gene: 6. The CDR3 totals 15 residues. The germline gives CDR1 SGHNT, CDR2 YYREEE (reference sequence). For the CDR3, the DNA is TGTGCCAGCAGCCCCGGGGGGAGCGCCTACAATGAGCAGTTCTTC. Translating gives CASSPGGSAYNEQFF.

This clonotype has a handful of counts. An end of the junction does not agree with germline; a read error may underlie this. CDR3 sequence: CASSLAGGQQTQYF. The CDR3 DNA is TGTGCCAGCAGTTTAGCGGGAGGGCAACAGACCCAGTACTTC. V and J are TRBV7-8 and TRBJ2-5; the match to TRBD2 covers 11 bases. Germline V gene sequence: CDR1 SGHVS, CDR2 FQNEAQ. This CDR3 region has 14 residues.

This clonotype was seen more than once but under ten times. The chain links TRBV20-1 to TRBJ2-4; 7 bases are shared with TRBD1. CDR3 size: 15 residues. Trimming at V came to 6 bases and at J to 0 bases, leaving 8 bases not matched to a gene. Per germline, CDR1 DFQATT and CDR2 SNEGSKA (reference sequence). CDR3 amino acids: CSAAQGILAKNIQYF. The CDR3 coding sequence is TGCAGTGCAGCACAGGGGATACTAGCCAAAAACATTCAGTACTTC.

This clonotype was counted a few times. CDR3 residues: CASSLVSGQLTGELFF. DNA of the CDR3: TGTGCCAGCAGCTTAGTTTCGGGACAGCTCACCGGGGAGCTGTTTTTT. The rearrangement uses TRBV11-2 and TRBJ2-2, with 7 bases that match TRBD1. With V trimmed by 1 base and J by 4 bases, 6 bases remained unmatched. The CDR3 is made up of 16 amino acids. Germline CDR1 SGHAT, CDR2 FQNNGV.

This clonotype has a handful of counts. The rearrangement joins TRBV30 to TRBJ2-3, with D unclear. The CDR3 is 11 amino acids. Trimming removed 0 bases at V and 6 bases at J, with 4 bases between. Germline V CDR1 and CDR2: GTSNPN, SVGIG (reference sequence). The CDR3 nucleotides are TGTGCCTGGAGTGTGGGGGATACGCAGTATTTT. Amino acids: CAWSVGDTQYF.

Regarding this clonotype: An end of the junction differs from the germline gene, which may be a read error. The chain joins TRBV12-3 or TRBV12-4 to TRBJ1-6; no definite D call. The CDR3 sequence is 17 residues long. CDR3 amino acids: CASSLDGPSSRRSPLHF. In nucleotides, the CDR3 is TGTGCCAGCAGCTTAGACGGACCTTCCTCTCGACGTTCACCCCTCCACTTT.

This clonotype has at least ten counts. V and J are TRBV7-2 and TRBJ2-3; 8 nucleotides align to TRBD2. The CDR3 has 15 amino acids. Germline CDR1 SGHTA, CDR2 FQGNSA. Germline trimming cut 3 bases from V and 4 bases from J; bases unmatched to any gene: 6. The CDR3 here is CASSFSGRAPDTQYF. DNA of the CDR3: TGTGCCAGCAGCTTTTCCGGGAGGGCCCCAGATACGCAGTATTTT.

The table lists this clonotype with a few counts. This chain links TRBV15 with TRBJ1-6, with D possibly matching TRBD1 (6 bases). Per germline, CDR1 LNHNV and CDR2 YYDKDF (reference sequence). V was clipped by 0 bases and J by 9 bases, with 12 bases between them. CDR3 length: 15 amino acids. The CDR3 DNA is TGTGCCACCAGCAGAGACCCAAACAGGGTTTCACCCCTCCACTTT. Amino acid sequence: CATSRDPNRVSPLHF.

The gene calls are TRBV6-2 or TRBV6-3 and TRBJ2-7, with TRBD1 identical over 10 bases. The CDR3 is 15 residues long. V lost 5 bases, J lost 3 bases, and 7 bases stayed unmatched. Germline CDR1 and CDR2: MNHEY and SVGEGT. This CDR3 is CASSTTGTGVYEQYF. CDR3 bases: TGTGCCAGCAGTACGACCGGGACAGGGGTCTACGAGCAGTACTTC.

The chain carries TRBV6-1 and TRBJ1-6; perhaps TRBD1 as D (5 bases). The CDR3 length is 13 residues. V lost 7 bases and J lost 7, with 11 bases in between. Germline-derived CDR1 and CDR2 are MNHNS and SASEGT. As DNA, the CDR3 is TGTGCCAGCAAGGGGCCAAGGAATTCACCCCTCCACTTT. This sequence encodes CASKGPRNSPLHF.

The chain combines TRBV7-9 with TRBJ1-5; no clear D. The V gene lost 1 base and the J gene lost 9 bases, with 13 bases spanning the gap. The CDR3 runs 14 residues. Germline CDR1 is SEHNR and CDR2 is FQNEAQ (reference sequence). The CDR3 region has the DNA TGTGCCAGCAGCTTAGGGCAGGCGCAAGGGCCCCAGCATTTT. Translation: CASSLGQAQGPQHF. The full variable domain, its missing parts supplied by reference TRBV7-9 and TRBJ1-5, is DTGVSQNPRHKITKRGQNVTFRCDPISEHNRLYWYRQTLGQGPEFLTYFQNEAQLEKSRLLSDRFSAERPKGSFSTLEIQRTEQGDSAMYLCASSLGQAQGPQHFGDGTRLSIL.

V is TRBV4-3 and J is TRBJ1-4; perhaps TRBD1 as D (5 bases). Germline values: CDR1 LGHNA, CDR2 YSLEER. The germline V and J ends were trimmed by 0 bases and 5 bases, with 10 bases remaining between them. The CDR3 has 15 amino acids. CDR3 protein: CASSQEVRENEKLFF. CDR3 sequence (DNA): TGCGCCAGCAGCCAAGAGGTCAGGGAGAATGAAAAACTGTTTTTT.

Many counts were recorded for this clonotype. The chain links TRBV4-3 to TRBJ1-2, with TRBD1 identical over 7 bases. V dropped 2 bases and J dropped 13; count of bases not matched to a gene: 22. CDR3 length: 17 residues. CDR1 and CDR2 (germline): LGHNA, YSLEER. CDR3 loop: CASSQTRQGRQGDLTTF. The CDR3 DNA follows: TGCGCCAGCAGCCAAACTCGACAGGGTCGACAGGGTGACCTAACCACCTTC.

This chain links TRBV20-1 with TRBJ2-3, with a tentative D call TRBD2 (6 bases). The CDR3 is 16 amino acids. CDR1 DFQATT and CDR2 SNEGSKA come from the germline V gene (reference sequence). With 5 bases removed from V and 0 bases from J, the gap between germline ends came to 18 bases. The CDR3 bases are TGCAGTGCTGAAACGTTCACTAGCCGTAGCACAGATACGCAGTATTTT. Its protein is CSAETFTSRSTDTQYF.

This rearrangement joins TRBV4-3 to TRBJ2-1, with 8 bases lining up with TRBD2. CDR1 LGHNA and CDR2 YSLEER come from the germline V gene. Losses at the gene ends were 4 bases for V and 7 bases for J; bases not matched to a gene: 15. The CDR3 length is 17 residues. The CDR3 sequence: CASSPDGRAGGGNEQFF. In DNA form, the CDR3 reads TGCGCCAGCAGCCCCGACGGGAGGGCCGGGGGTGGTAATGAGCAGTTCTTC.

This clonotype occurred many times. The chain recombines TRBV18 with TRBJ2-3, with D possibly being TRBD2 (5 bases). V was trimmed by 3 bases and J by 2 bases, leaving 9 bases between them. The CDR3 is made up of 14 amino acids. Germline lookup yields CDR1 KGHSH and CDR2 LQKENI. DNA for the CDR3: TGTGCCAGCTCACCCGGACTCCCCACAGATACGCAGTATTTT. Translated, it gives CASSPGLPTDTQYF.